Below are 23 T cell receptor beta chains sequenced from a single sample in a study of blood T cell repertoires in COVID-19. Assay used: immunoSEQ multiplex PCR; TCRdb lists only in-frame clones, some missing. The sample yields about 140,000 clones, roughly 82% seen once. Sequenced material: peripheral blood. Receptors originate from a man older than 75 with acute or convalescent COVID-19.

This sequence joins TRBV30 and TRBJ2-5; a possible D gene is TRBD2 (5 bases). CDR3 length: 14 residues. The germline gives CDR1 GTSNPN, CDR2 SVGIG (reference sequence). The V and J ends lost 4 bases and 7 bases respectively, with 19 bases between them. CDR3 sequence reads: CAWTKKTILGTQYF. CDR3 sequence (DNA): TGTGCCTGGACCAAGAAGACTATCCTAGGGACCCAGTACTTC.

The chain couples TRBV9 to TRBJ2-3; 11 nucleotides align to TRBD2. The germline CDR1 and CDR2 sequences are SGDLS and YYNGEE. The CDR3 spans 16 residues. With 4 bases clipped from V and 0 bases from J, the junction kept 4 bases outside the gene matches. CDR3 DNA: TGTGCCAGCAGCACCAGACTAGCGGGGAGCACAGATACGCAGTATTTT. This translates into CASSTRLAGSTDTQYF.

The chain joins TRBV4-3 to TRBJ2-1, with 11 bases identical to TRBD2. This CDR3 region has 16 residues. The J segment lost 8 bases and the V segment lost 0 bases, leaving 6 bases of the junction unmatched. Per the germline V gene, CDR1 is LGHNA and CDR2 is YSLEER. The CDR3 region has the DNA TGCGCCAGCAGCCAAGATCTTAGCGGGGGGGCAGATGAGCAGTTCTTC. Translating it yields CASSQDLSGGADEQFF.

The rearrangement links TRBV19 to TRBJ1-4; D is ambiguous. The CDR3 totals 15 residues. Germline V gene sequence: CDR1 LNHDA, CDR2 SQIVND (reference sequence). V dropped 5 bases and J dropped 9 bases, with 19 bases sitting between them. DNA for the CDR3: TGTGCCAGTAGTCCCGAGCGGGGATTGAGGCAAAAACTGTTTTTT. Translating gives CASSPERGLRQKLFF.

The chain joins TRBV14 to TRBJ1-2; the D gene is possibly TRBD1 (6 bases). The CDR3 has 15 residues. The germline V gene encodes CDR1 SGHDN and CDR2 FVKESK. Trimming took off 1 base at V and 4 bases at J, with 13 bases between the two ends. CDR3 nucleotides: TGTGCCAGCAGCCAAGGACAGGTCTCGTTCTATGGCTACACCTTC. Its protein is CASSQGQVSFYGYTF.

The chain carries TRBV4-2 and TRBJ2-3; 10 bases line up with TRBD2. There are 17 residues in the CDR3. With 0 bases clipped from V and 2 bases from J, the junction kept 5 bases outside the gene matches. Germline V CDR1 and CDR2: LGHNA, YNFKEQ. The CDR3 DNA sequence: TGTGCCAGCAGCCAAGAGTTAGCGGGGGGAAACACAGATACGCAGTATTTT. It yields the protein CASSQELAGGNTDTQYF.

The CDR3 protein is CASSPEDRGDGYTF. DNA of the CDR3: TGTGCCAGCAGTCCCGAGGACAGGGGTGATGGCTACACCTTC. The rearrangement joins TRBV6-2 or TRBV6-3 to TRBJ1-2, with 9 bases matching TRBD1. The V segment lost 5 bases and the J segment 6 bases; nucleotides outside the gene matches: 7. This CDR3 has 14 amino acids. Per germline, CDR1 MNHEY and CDR2 SVGEGT.

This clone appeared a few times. This chain uses TRBV3-1 (or the pseudogene TRBV3-2) with TRBJ1-1; D gene unclear. This CDR3 region has 13 residues. The V and J ends lost 3 bases and 4 bases respectively, with 9 bases between them. The germline gives CDR1 LGHDT, CDR2 YNNKEL (reference sequence). DNA of the CDR3: TGTGCCAGCAGCCACGGGTCGGGCACTGAAGCTTTCTTT. Translated: CASSHGSGTEAFF.

V gene TRBV28 combines with J gene TRBJ1-1; TRBD1 matches at 9 bases. The CDR3 totals 19 residues. J lost 0 bases, V lost 5 bases, and 16 bases had no gene match. The V gene's germline CDR1 is MDHEN and CDR2 SYDVKM. The CDR3: CASSPGTGYFGNMNTEAFF. The CDR3 region has the DNA TGTGCCAGCAGTCCCGGGACAGGGTACTTCGGAAACATGAACACTGAAGCTTTCTTT.

This chain links TRBV2 with TRBJ2-2; 10 bases line up with TRBD1. Per germline, CDR1 SNHLY and CDR2 FYNNEI. The CDR3 runs 14 residues. Germline trimming cut 4 bases from V and 6 bases from J; bases unmatched to any gene: 2. The DNA of the CDR3 is TGTGCCAGCAGTGTCGGACAGGGGGCCGGGGAGCTGTTTTTT. Translated, it gives CASSVGQGAGELFF.

The chain links TRBV11-1 to TRBJ1-3; no clear D. Germline CDR1 and CDR2: SGHAT and FQDESV (reference sequence). V dropped 3 bases and J dropped 4 bases, with 16 bases sitting between them. The length of the CDR3 is 16 residues. For the CDR3, the DNA is TGTGCCAGCAGCTTCGGACTTGCTTTGGAAGGAAACACCATATATTTT. It is translated as CASSFGLALEGNTIYF.

The sample holds a few counts of this clone. This chain uses TRBV28 with TRBJ2-3; 7 bases agree with TRBD2. The CDR3 extends over 15 amino acids. J lost 2 bases, V lost 8 bases, and 10 bases had no gene match. CDR1 and CDR2 from the germline V gene are MDHEN and SYDVKM. As DNA, the CDR3 is TGTGCCAGCTCCCGGGCGGGGGTTGACACAGATACGCAGTATTTT. This translates into CASSRAGVDTDTQYF.

This clone was seen a single time. This rearrangement joins TRBV5-1 to TRBJ2-7; D is possibly TRBD1 (6 bases). The CDR3 runs 14 residues. V shed 0 bases and J shed 2 bases, with 9 bases lying between them. CDR1 and CDR2 from the germline V gene are SGHRS and YFSETQ. CDR3: CASSLAGQTYEQYF. DNA for the CDR3: TGCGCCAGCAGCTTGGCAGGACAGACCTACGAGCAGTACTTC.

The V call is TRBV18, the J call TRBJ1-6; D unclear. Germline V gene lookup returns CDR1 KGHSH and CDR2 LQKENI. CDR3 length: 14 residues. V lost 6 bases and J 7 bases, leaving 13 bases between the germline ends. The CDR3 DNA is TGTGCCAGCTCGTCGGCTAGCGGGAATTCACCCCTCCACTTT. Amino acids: CASSSASGNSPLHF.

The genes are TRBV7-3 and TRBJ2-3; maybe TRBD2 (6 bases). CDR3 size: 14 residues. Germline V gene lookup returns CDR1 SGHTA and CDR2 FQGTGA. The germline V and J ends were trimmed by 5 bases and 2 bases, with 11 bases remaining between them. The DNA for the CDR3 is TGTGCCAGCAGCACGGGACTTTTCACAGATACGCAGTATTTT. This sequence encodes CASSTGLFTDTQYF.

CDR3 in amino acids: CASSSEETQYF. The CDR3 nucleotides are TGTGCCAGCAGTTCCGAAGAGACCCAGTACTTC. This rearrangement joins TRBV28 to TRBJ2-5, with D uncertain. Between the trimmed V and J ends, which lost 4 bases and 3 bases, there was a span of 3 bases. Looked up from germline, CDR1 is MDHEN and CDR2 is SYDVKM. The CDR3 loop spans 11 amino acids.

The gene calls are TRBV7-6 and TRBJ2-5, with 7 bases aligning to TRBD1. Germline lookup yields CDR1 SGHVS and CDR2 FNYEAQ. This CDR3 is 13 amino acids long. With V trimmed by 5 bases and J by 2 bases, 2 bases remained unmatched. For the CDR3, the DNA is TGTGCCAGCAGCGTGGGACAGCAAGAGACCCAGTACTTC. As protein: CASSVGQQETQYF.

CDR3 sequence reads: CAGTKGSSSYEQYF. CDR3 DNA sequence: TGTGCCGGCACCAAGGGGTCCAGCTCCTACGAGCAGTACTTC. The chain couples TRBV6-6 to TRBJ2-7, with TRBD1 as a possible D gene (5 bases). This CDR3 contains 14 residues. Trimming left V 11 bases short and J 0 bases short, with 17 bases between. Per germline, CDR1 MNHNY and CDR2 SVGAGI (reference sequence).

DNA for the CDR3: TGTGCCTGGAGGACAGGGGGACCCCTCCACTTT. It translates to CAWRTGGPLHF. The chain is built from TRBV30 and TRBJ1-6; 9 positions agree with TRBD1. From germline, CDR1 is GTSNPN and CDR2 SVGIG (reference sequence). The CDR3 runs to 11 residues. The V segment lost 3 bases and the J segment 12 bases; nucleotides outside the gene matches: 0. The entire variable domain, with the rest obtained from reference TRBV30 and TRBJ1-6, is as follows: SQTIHQWPATLVQPVGSPLSLECTVEGTSNPNLYWYRQAAGRGLQLLFYSVGIGQISSEVPQNLSASRPQDRQFILSSKKLLLSDSGFYLCAWRTGGPLHFGNGTRLTVT.

This clone was recorded many times. The chain has TRBV7-6 and TRBJ1-1; D unclear. The CDR3 loop spans 13 amino acids. V lost 4 bases to trimming and J lost 6 bases, with 12 bases between them. Germline values: CDR1 SGHVS, CDR2 FNYEAQ. CDR3 nucleotides: TGTGCCAGCAGCTCCGAAGGCGGAGCTGAAGCTTTCTTT. It codes for CASSSEGGAEAFF.

There are a few counts of this clone. The V and J genes are TRBV5-1 and TRBJ2-7, with D maybe TRBD1 (7 bases). Deletions cut 0 bases from V and 4 bases from J, with 11 bases between. Germline-derived CDR1 and CDR2 are SGHRS and YFSETQ. The CDR3 consists of 14 residues. The CDR3 nucleotides read TGCGCCAGCAGCTTGGGACAGGGACTGTACGAGCAGTACTTC. Its translation: CASSLGQGLYEQYF. The full variable domain, with the rest looked up from reference TRBV5-1 and TRBJ2-7, is KAGVTQTPRYLIKTRGQQVTLSCSPISGHRSVSWYQQTPGQGLQFLFEYFSETQRNKGNFPGRFSGRQFSNSRSEMNVSTLELGDSALYLCASSLGQGLYEQYFGPGTRLTVT.

The chain has TRBV10-3 and TRBJ2-1, with 8 nucleotides matching TRBD2. V was pared by 4 bases and J by 0 bases, with 11 bases of the junction left unmatched. This CDR3 has 18 residues. CDR1 and CDR2 (germline): ENHRY, SYGVKD. The CDR3 DNA sequence: TGTGCCATCAGTGGGGGAGCGGGAGTTTCTAGCTCCTACAATGAGCAGTTCTTC. Translating gives CAISGGAGVSSSYNEQFF.

The chain combines TRBV10-3 with TRBJ2-7; D not certain. Between the trimmed V and J ends, which lost 0 bases and 4 bases, there was a span of 7 bases. Germline loops: CDR1 ENHRY, CDR2 SYGVKD. The CDR3 runs to 13 residues. For the CDR3, the DNA is TGTGCCATCAGTGAGTCAGCAGCGTACGAGCAGTACTTC. Amino acid sequence: CAISESAAYEQYF.